This TCR beta chain was documented in a study of cytomegalovirus exposure and HLA in healthy donors. Donors consisted of healthy bone marrow donors. With V trimmed by 6 bases and J by 0 bases, 7 bases remained unmatched. Looked up from germline, CDR1 is SEHNR and CDR2 is FQNEAQ (reference sequence). The length of the CDR3 is 15 residues. Regarding the study as a whole: The study labeled approximately 150 TCR beta chains cytomegalovirus-associated. Earlier results showed most TCR beta V segments being productive about 87% or about 30% of the time. What a later analysis reportedly showed was that an Asian-associated ancestry cluster had fewer N-insertions than the approximately 720-donor mean.

Comments on this clone: The antigen remains undetermined.

PCR was performed using 60 Vbeta and 13 Jbeta primers. Clones were sequenced by immunoSEQ multiplex PCR, and TCRdb holds only the in-frame ones, with some missing. Among some 110,000 clones listed, 80% were seen once. This chain joins TRBV7-9 and TRBJ2-5; 7 nucleotides match TRBD1. The source is a man aged 25-45 years in good health and CMV-seronegative. What was sequenced was PBMCs. The CDR3 is CASRVTGQHQETQYF. Written as DNA, the CDR3 is TGTGCCAGCAGAGTTACGGGACAGCACCAAGAGACCCAGTACTTC. The full variable domain, its missing parts supplied by reference TRBV7-9 and TRBJ2-5, is DTGVSQNPRHKITKRGQNVTFRCDPISEHNRLYWYRQTLGQGPEFLTYFQNEAQLEKSRLLSDRFSAERPKGSFSTLEIQRTEQGDSAMYLCASRVTGQHQETQYFGPGTRLLVL.